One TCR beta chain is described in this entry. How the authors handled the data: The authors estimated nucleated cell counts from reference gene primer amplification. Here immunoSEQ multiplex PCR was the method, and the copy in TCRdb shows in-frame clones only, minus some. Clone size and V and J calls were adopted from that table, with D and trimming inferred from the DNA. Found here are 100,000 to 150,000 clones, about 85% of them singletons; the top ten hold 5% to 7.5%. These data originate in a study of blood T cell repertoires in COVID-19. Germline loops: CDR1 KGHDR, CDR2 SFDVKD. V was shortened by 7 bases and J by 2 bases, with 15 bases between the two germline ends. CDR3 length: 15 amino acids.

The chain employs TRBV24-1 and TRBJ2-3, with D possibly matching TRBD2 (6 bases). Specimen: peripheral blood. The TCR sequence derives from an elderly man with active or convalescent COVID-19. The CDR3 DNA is TGTGCCACCAGGCCGTCAGGCGGGGCCACAGATACGCAGTATTTT. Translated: CATRPSGGATDTQYF.